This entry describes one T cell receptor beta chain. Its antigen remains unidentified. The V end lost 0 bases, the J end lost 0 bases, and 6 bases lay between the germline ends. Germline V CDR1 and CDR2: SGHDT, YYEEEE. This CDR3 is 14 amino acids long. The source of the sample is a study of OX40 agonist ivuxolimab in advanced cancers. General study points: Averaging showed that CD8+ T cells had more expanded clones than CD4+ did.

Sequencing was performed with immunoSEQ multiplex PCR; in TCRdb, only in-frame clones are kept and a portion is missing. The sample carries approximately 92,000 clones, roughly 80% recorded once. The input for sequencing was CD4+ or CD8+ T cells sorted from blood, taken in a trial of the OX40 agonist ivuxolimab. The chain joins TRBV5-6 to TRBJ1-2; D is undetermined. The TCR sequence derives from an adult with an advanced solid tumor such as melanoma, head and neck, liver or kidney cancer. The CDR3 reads CASSLDLANYGYTF. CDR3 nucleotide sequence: TGTGCCAGCAGCTTGGACCTAGCTAACTATGGCTACACCTTC.